These 4 T cell receptor beta chains were sequenced from one sample in a study of Ad26.COV2.S vaccination and SARS-CoV-2 variants. Assay: immunoSEQ multiplex PCR; the TCRdb copy retains only in-frame clones and omits some. The sample lists around 400,000 clones; about nine tenths were seen once. Documented treatment: 15 to 20 received Ad26.COV2.S at low or high dose, single or two shots; 5 received placebo; per-sample allocation not given. The study sampled participants on day 63 after the first vaccine or placebo injection. Here the sequenced sample was peripheral blood, taken in a trial of Ad26.COV2.S vaccine versus placebo. The receptors originated from a person aged 18-65 years who received the Ad26.COV2.S COVID-19 vaccine or a placebo.

This clone was observed a handful of times. The chain recombines TRBV29-1 with TRBJ1-2, with 9 bases matching TRBD1. CDR1 is SQVTM and CDR2 is ANQGSEA in the germline V gene. V was clipped by 6 bases and J by 4 bases; unmatched bases: 12. This CDR3 has 15 residues. The CDR3 spells CSVTLTGGGLYGYTF. CDR3 DNA sequence: TGCAGCGTGACCCTGACAGGGGGAGGCCTCTATGGCTACACCTTC.

The V gene is TRBV6-6, the J gene TRBJ1-5; 7 bases are shared with TRBD1. There are 13 residues in the CDR3. Looked up from germline, CDR1 is MNHNY and CDR2 is SVGAGI (reference sequence). Unmatched junction bases numbered 5, after V lost 6 bases and J lost 6 bases. CDR3 nucleotide sequence: TGTGCCAGCAGCCTCGACAGGGTTCAGCCCCAGCATTTT. Its protein is CASSLDRVQPQHF.

In this sample, this clone turned up once. The chain employs TRBV6-5 and TRBJ1-2; TRBD1 matches at 9 bases. With 6 bases clipped from V and 5 bases from J, the junction kept 4 bases outside the gene matches. Germline CDR1 reads MNHEY; CDR2 reads SVGAGI. The CDR3 extends over 13 amino acids. The CDR3 spells CASSTGGGYGYTF. In DNA form, the CDR3 reads TGTGCCAGCAGCACAGGGGGCGGTTATGGCTACACCTTC.

V and J are TRBV11-3 and TRBJ2-2; D gene unclear. The CDR3 has 13 residues. In germline, CDR1 is SGHNT, CDR2 YENEEA. V was cut by 0 bases and J by 3 bases, with 2 bases left in between. The CDR3 here is CASSLEYTGELFF. CDR3 coding DNA: TGTGCCAGCAGCTTAGAGTACACCGGGGAGCTGTTTTTT.